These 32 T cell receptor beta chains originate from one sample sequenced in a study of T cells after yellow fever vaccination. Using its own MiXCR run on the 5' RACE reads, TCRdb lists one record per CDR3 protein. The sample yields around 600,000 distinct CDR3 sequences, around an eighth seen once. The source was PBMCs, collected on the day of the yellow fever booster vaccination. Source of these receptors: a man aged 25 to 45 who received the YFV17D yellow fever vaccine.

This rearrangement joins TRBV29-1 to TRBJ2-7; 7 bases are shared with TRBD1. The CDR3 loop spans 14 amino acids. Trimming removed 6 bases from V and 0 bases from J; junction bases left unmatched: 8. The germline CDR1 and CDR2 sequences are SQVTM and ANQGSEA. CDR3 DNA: TGCAGCGTCCTCCGGGACAGAAGCTCCTACGAGCAGTACTTC. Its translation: CSVLRDRSSYEQYF.

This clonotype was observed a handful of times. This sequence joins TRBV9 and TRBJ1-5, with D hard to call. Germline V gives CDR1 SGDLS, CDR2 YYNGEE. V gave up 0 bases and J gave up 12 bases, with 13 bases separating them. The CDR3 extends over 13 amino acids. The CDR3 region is CASSVGPKADQHF. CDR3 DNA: TGTGCCAGCAGCGTAGGGCCGAAAGCCGACCAGCATTTT.

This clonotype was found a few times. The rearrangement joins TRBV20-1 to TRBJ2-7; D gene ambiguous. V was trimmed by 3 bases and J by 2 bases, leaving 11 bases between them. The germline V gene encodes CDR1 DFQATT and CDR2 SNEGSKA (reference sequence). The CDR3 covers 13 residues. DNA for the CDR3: TGCAGTGCTAGCATCGGGCAGACCTACGAGCAGTACTTC. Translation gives CSASIGQTYEQYF.

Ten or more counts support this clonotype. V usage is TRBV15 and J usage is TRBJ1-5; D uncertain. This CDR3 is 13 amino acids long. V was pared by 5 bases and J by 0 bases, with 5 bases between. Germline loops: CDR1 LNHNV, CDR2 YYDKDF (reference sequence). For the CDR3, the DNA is TGTGCCACCAGCTGGAGTAGCAATCAGCCCCAGCATTTT. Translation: CATSWSSNQPQHF.

DNA of the CDR3: TGTGCCAGCAGTTTATCGAGACAGCCCCAGCATTTT. As protein: CASSLSRQPQHF. This chain links TRBV12-3 or TRBV12-4 with TRBJ1-5; D unclear. The CDR3 contains 12 residues. V lost 2 bases and J 7 bases, leaving 6 bases between the germline ends.

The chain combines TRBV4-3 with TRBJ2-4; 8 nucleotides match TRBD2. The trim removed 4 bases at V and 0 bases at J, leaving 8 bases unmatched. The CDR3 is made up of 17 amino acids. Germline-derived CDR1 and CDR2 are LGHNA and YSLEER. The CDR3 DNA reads TGCGCCAGCAGCCCCCGGGGCGCGGGGGGAGCCAAAAACATTCAGTACTTC. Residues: CASSPRGAGGAKNIQYF.

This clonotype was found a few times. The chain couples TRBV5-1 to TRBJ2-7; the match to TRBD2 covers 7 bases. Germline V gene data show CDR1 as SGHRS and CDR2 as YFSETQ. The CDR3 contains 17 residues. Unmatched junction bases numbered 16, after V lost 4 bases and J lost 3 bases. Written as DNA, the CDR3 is TGCGCCAGCAGCGGAGGAGGCGGGGCGGGAGCAGGCTACGAGCAGTACTTC. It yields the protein CASSGGGGAGAGYEQYF. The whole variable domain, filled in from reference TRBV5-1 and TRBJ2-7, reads KAGVTQTPRYLIKTRGQQVTLSCSPISGHRSVSWYQQTPGQGLQFLFEYFSETQRNKGNFPGRFSGRQFSNSRSEMNVSTLELGDSALYLCASSGGGGAGAGYEQYFGPGTRLTVT.

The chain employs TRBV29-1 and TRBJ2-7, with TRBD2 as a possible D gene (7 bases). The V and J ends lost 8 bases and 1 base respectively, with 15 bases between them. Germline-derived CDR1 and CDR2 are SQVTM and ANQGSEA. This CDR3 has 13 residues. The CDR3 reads CSIGGPGSYEQYF. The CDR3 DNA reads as TGCAGCATCGGGGGGCCAGGATCCTACGAGCAGTACTTC.

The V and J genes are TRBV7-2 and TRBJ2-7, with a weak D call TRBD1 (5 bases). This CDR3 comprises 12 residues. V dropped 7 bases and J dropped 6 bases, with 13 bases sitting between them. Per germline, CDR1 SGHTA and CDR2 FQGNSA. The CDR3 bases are TGTGCCAGCAATCTACAGGTGGGCGAGCAGTACTTC. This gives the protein CASNLQVGEQYF.

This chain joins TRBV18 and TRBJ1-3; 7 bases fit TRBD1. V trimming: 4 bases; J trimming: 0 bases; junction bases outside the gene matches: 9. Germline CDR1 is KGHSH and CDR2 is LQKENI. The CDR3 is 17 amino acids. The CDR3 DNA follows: TGTGCCAGCTCACTCTTCTCGGGACAGAGCTCTGGAAACACCATATATTTT. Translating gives CASSLFSGQSSGNTIYF.

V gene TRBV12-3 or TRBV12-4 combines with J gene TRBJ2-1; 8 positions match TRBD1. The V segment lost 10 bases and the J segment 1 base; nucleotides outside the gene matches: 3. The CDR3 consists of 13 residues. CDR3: CANRQGSYNEQFF. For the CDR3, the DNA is TGTGCCAACAGACAGGGGTCCTACAATGAGCAGTTCTTC.

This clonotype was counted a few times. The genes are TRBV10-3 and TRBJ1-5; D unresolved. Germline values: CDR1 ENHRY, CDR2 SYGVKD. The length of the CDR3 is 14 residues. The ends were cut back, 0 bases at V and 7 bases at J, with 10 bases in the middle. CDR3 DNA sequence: TGTGCCATCAGTGAGTCGACGGGAGGCCAGCCCCAGCATTTT. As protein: CAISESTGGQPQHF.

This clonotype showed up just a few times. CDR3 sequence reads: CASSPAGARETQYF. In nucleotides, the CDR3 is TGTGCCAGCTCACCAGCCGGGGCGCGTGAGACCCAGTACTTC. This chain links TRBV18 with TRBJ2-5; D is perhaps TRBD1 or TRBD2 (5 bases each). V shed 2 bases and J shed 5 bases, with 12 bases lying between them. Germline assignment: CDR1 KGHSH and CDR2 LQKENI. CDR3 length equals 14 residues.

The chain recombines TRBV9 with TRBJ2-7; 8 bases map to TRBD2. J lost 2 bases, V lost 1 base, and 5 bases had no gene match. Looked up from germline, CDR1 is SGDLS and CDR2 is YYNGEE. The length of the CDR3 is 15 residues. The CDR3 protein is CASSVTSGTTYEQYF. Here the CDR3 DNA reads TGTGCCAGCAGCGTAACTAGCGGTACTACCTACGAGCAGTACTTC.

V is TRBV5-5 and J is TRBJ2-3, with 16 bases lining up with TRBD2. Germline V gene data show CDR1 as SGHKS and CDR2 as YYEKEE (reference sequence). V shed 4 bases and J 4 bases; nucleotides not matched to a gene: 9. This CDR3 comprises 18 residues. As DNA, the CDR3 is TGTGCCAGCAGCAACGGGACTAGCGGGAGGGCGGTGTCAGATACGCAGTATTTT. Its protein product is CASSNGTSGRAVSDTQYF.

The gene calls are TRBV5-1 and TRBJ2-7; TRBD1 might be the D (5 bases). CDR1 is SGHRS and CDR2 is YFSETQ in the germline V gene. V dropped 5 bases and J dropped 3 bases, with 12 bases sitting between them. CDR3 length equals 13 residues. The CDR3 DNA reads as TGCGCCAGCAGTGCTCAGGGTTACTACGAGCAGTACTTC. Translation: CASSAQGYYEQYF. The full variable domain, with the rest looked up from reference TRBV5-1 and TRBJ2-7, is KAGVTQTPRYLIKTRGQQVTLSCSPISGHRSVSWYQQTPGQGLQFLFEYFSETQRNKGNFPGRFSGRQFSNSRSEMNVSTLELGDSALYLCASSAQGYYEQYFGPGTRLTVT.

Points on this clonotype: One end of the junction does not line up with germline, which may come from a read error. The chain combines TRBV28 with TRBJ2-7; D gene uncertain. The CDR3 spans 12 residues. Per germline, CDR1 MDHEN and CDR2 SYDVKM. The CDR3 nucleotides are TGTGCAAGCAGTCAAGAGTTGTCCGAGCAGTACTTC. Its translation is CASSQELSEQYF.

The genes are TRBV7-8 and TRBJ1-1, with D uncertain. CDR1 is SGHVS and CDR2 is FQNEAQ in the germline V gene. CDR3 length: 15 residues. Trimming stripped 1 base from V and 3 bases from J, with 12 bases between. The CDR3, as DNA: TGTGCCAGCAGCTTAGATCGGGGTATGTACACTGAAGCTTTCTTT. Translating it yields CASSLDRGMYTEAFF.

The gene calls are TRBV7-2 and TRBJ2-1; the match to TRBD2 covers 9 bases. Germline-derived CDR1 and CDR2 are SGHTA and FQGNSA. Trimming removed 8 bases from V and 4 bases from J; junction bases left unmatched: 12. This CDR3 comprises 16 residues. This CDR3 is CASSSPLAGLYNEQFF. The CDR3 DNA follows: TGTGCCAGCTCCTCCCCTCTAGCGGGGTTATACAATGAGCAGTTCTTC.

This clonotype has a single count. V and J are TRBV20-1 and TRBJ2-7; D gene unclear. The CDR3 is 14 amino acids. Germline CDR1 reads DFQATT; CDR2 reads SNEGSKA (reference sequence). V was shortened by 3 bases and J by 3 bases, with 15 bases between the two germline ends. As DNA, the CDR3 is TGCAGTGCTAGTTCATTTGCGAAGGGCTACGAGCAGTACTTC. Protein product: CSASSFAKGYEQYF.

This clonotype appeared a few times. CDR3: CASSLAGTPRTDTQYF. The CDR3 region has the DNA TGCGCCAGCAGCTTGGCGGGGACCCCCAGAACGGATACGCAGTATTTT. V gene TRBV5-1 combines with J gene TRBJ2-3; D assignment may be TRBD1 or TRBD2 (5 bases each). CDR1 is SGHRS, CDR2 YFSETQ, per germline. The CDR3 is 16 amino acids. V gave up 0 bases and J gave up 6 bases, with 17 bases separating them.

CDR3 nucleotide sequence: TGCAGTGCTATAGGCGGGACTTCCAATCAGCCCCAGCATTTT. Translation gives CSAIGGTSNQPQHF. V usage is TRBV20-1 and J usage is TRBJ1-5; tentative D call: TRBD1 (5 bases). The CDR3 consists of 14 residues. V dropped 4 bases and J dropped 3 bases, with 13 bases sitting between them. CDR1 and CDR2 (germline): DFQATT, SNEGSKA (reference sequence).

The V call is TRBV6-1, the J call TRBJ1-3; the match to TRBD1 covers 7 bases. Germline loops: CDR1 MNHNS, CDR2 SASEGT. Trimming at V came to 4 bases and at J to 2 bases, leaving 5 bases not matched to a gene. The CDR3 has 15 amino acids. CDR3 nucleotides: TGTGCCAGCAGTGCTCCAGGGACAGCTGGAAACACCATATATTTT. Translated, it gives CASSAPGTAGNTIYF.

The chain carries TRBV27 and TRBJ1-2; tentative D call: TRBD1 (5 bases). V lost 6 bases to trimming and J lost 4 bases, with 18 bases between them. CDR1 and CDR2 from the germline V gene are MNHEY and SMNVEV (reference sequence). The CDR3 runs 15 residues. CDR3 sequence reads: CASSPHSGHSYGYTF. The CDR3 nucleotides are TGTGCCAGCAGCCCCCACTCAGGGCACTCCTATGGCTACACCTTC.

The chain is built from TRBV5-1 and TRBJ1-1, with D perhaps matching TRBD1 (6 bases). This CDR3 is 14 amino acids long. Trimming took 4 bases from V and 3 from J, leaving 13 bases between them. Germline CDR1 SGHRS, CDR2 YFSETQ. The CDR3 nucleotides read TGCGCCAGCAGCGAACAGGGATTTTACACTGAAGCTTTCTTT. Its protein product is CASSEQGFYTEAFF. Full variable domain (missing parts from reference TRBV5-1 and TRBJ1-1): KAGVTQTPRYLIKTRGQQVTLSCSPISGHRSVSWYQQTPGQGLQFLFEYFSETQRNKGNFPGRFSGRQFSNSRSEMNVSTLELGDSALYLCASSEQGFYTEAFFGQGTRLTVV.

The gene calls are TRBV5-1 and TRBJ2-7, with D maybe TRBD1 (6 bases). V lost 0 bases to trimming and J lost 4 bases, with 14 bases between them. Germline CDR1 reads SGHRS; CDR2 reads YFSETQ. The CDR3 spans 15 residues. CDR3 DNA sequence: TGCGCCAGCAGCTTGGAGCCACAGGGTGGATACGAGCAGTACTTC. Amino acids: CASSLEPQGGYEQYF.

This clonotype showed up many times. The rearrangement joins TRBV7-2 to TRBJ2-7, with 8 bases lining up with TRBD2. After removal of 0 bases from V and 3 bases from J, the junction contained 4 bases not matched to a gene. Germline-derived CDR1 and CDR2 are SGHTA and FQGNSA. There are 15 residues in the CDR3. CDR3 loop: CASSLARAGGYEQYF. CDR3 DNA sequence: TGTGCCAGCAGCTTAGCGCGGGCGGGAGGCTACGAGCAGTACTTC.

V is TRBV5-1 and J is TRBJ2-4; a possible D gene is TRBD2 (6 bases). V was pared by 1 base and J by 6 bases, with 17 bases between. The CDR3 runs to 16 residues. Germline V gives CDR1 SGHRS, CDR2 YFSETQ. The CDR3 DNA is TGCGCCAGCAGCTTGACGGGACTCCCAGGAGGAAACATTCAGTACTTC. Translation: CASSLTGLPGGNIQYF.

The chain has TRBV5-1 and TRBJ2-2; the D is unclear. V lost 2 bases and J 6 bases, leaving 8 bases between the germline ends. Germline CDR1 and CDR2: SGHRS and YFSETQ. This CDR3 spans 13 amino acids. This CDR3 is CASSLHDSGELFF. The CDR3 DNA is TGCGCCAGCAGCTTACACGATTCCGGGGAGCTGTTTTTT.

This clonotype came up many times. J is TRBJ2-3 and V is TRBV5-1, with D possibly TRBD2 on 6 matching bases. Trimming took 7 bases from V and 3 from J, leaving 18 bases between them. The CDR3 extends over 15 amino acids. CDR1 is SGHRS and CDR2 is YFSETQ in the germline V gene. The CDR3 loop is CASSWRAENTDTQYF. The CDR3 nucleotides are TGCGCCAGCTCCTGGAGGGCAGAGAATACAGATACGCAGTATTTT. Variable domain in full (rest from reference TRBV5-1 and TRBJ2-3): KAGVTQTPRYLIKTRGQQVTLSCSPISGHRSVSWYQQTPGQGLQFLFEYFSETQRNKGNFPGRFSGRQFSNSRSEMNVSTLELGDSALYLCASSWRAENTDTQYFGPGTRLTVL.

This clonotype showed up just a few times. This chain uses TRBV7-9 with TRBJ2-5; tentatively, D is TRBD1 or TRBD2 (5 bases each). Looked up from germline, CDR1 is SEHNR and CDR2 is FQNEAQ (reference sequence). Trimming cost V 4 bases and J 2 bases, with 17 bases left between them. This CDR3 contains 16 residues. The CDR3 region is CASSSGLRSGQETQYF. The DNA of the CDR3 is TGTGCCAGCAGCTCGGGGCTCCGGAGCGGACAAGAGACCCAGTACTTC.

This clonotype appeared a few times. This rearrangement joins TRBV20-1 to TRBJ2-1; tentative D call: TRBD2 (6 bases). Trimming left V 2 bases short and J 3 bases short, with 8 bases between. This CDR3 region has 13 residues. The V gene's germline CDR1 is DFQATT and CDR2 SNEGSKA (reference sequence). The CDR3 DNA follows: TGCAGTGCTAGACTGGACTACTACAATGAGCAGTTCTTC. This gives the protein CSARLDYYNEQFF.